Below, 18 T cell receptor beta chains from the same sample are listed, as sequenced in a study of blood T cell repertoires in COVID-19. Profiling relied on immunoSEQ multiplex PCR, and the TCRdb table lists in-frame clones only, not all of them. The table records more than 55,000 clones, 75% to 95% of them present only once. Source material: peripheral blood. These TCRs come from an older man with acute or convalescent COVID-19.

In nucleotides, the CDR3 is TGTGCCACCAGCAGAGGCGACAGCCTAAATCAGCCCCAGCATTTT. This gives the protein CATSRGDSLNQPQHF. The chain carries TRBV15 and TRBJ1-5; a possible D gene is TRBD1 (5 bases). Germline V gene data show CDR1 as LNHNV and CDR2 as YYDKDF (reference sequence). Trimming removed 1 base from V and 4 bases from J, with 11 bases in between. This CDR3 is built from 15 residues.

This chain uses TRBV9 with TRBJ1-4; D uncertain. This CDR3 is 15 amino acids long. In germline, CDR1 is SGDLS, CDR2 YYNGEE. V lost 4 bases and J 2 bases, leaving 12 bases between the germline ends. This CDR3 is CASSPAPETNEKLFF. CDR3 nucleotide sequence: TGTGCCAGCAGCCCCGCCCCCGAGACTAATGAAAAACTGTTTTTT.

This chain links TRBV5-1 with TRBJ2-5, with TRBD2 matching 12 bases. Germline V gene sequence: CDR1 SGHRS, CDR2 YFSETQ. The CDR3 sequence is 16 residues long. V shed 1 base, J shed 7 bases, and the junction held 8 bases outside the gene matches. The CDR3 DNA is TGCGCCAGCAGCTTGTTTGCTAGCGGGGGGGCGGCGACCCAGTACTTC. Residues: CASSLFASGGAATQYF.

J is TRBJ1-4 and V is TRBV3-1 (or the pseudogene TRBV3-2); D perhaps matches TRBD1 (5 bases). This CDR3 is built from 14 residues. V was clipped by 5 bases and J by 0 bases, with 7 bases between them. Germline-derived CDR1 and CDR2 are LGHDT and YNNKEL (reference sequence). CDR3 bases: TGTGCCAGCAGCTCGGGGGCAACTAATGAAAAACTGTTTTTT. Its protein is CASSSGATNEKLFF.

The J gene is TRBJ2-2, the V gene TRBV5-5; the match to TRBD1 covers 7 bases. J gave up 5 bases and V 9 bases, and 4 bases lay outside the gene matches. This CDR3 has 12 amino acids. In germline, CDR1 is SGHKS, CDR2 YYEKEE (reference sequence). Here the CDR3 reads CATRQGTGELFF. The DNA for the CDR3 is TGTGCCACCCGACAGGGAACCGGGGAGCTGTTTTTT.

This clone showed up just once. V is TRBV6-1 and J is TRBJ2-7, with 8 nucleotides matching TRBD1. CDR1 and CDR2 from the germline V gene are MNHNS and SASEGT. Trimming cost V 3 bases and J 6 bases; bases outside gene matches: 7. CDR3 length equals 14 residues. CDR3 sequence: CASSDGQGAGEQYF. The CDR3 coding sequence is TGTGCCAGCAGTGATGGGCAGGGGGCAGGCGAGCAGTACTTC.

The J gene is TRBJ1-1, the V gene TRBV5-5; D may be TRBD1 (6 bases). CDR3 length equals 13 residues. Germline V gene lookup returns CDR1 SGHKS and CDR2 YYEKEE (reference sequence). V lost 5 bases to trimming and J lost 1 base, with 9 bases between them. CDR3 sequence reads: CASRSTGNTEAFF. The CDR3 DNA reads as TGTGCCAGCAGGTCGACAGGGAACACTGAAGCTTTCTTT.

CDR3 residues: CASSPGSGTEGYGYTF. CDR3 nucleotide sequence: TGTGCCAGCTCACCAGGGTCTGGGACAGAGGGCTATGGCTACACCTTC. The V and J genes are TRBV18 and TRBJ1-2, with 7 bases that match TRBD1. This CDR3 region has 16 residues. V shed 2 bases and J 4 bases; nucleotides not matched to a gene: 10. The germline gives CDR1 KGHSH, CDR2 LQKENI.

This clone has only one observation. The chain joins TRBV1 to TRBJ1-4; the DNA was not compared with TRBD1, the D call given in the table. TRBV1 is reported as a pseudogene. This CDR3 has 16 residues. CDR3 region: CTSSPTRTGGFEKLFF. The CDR3 DNA reads as TGCACCAGCAGCCCGACACGGACAGGGGGGTTTGAAAAACTGTTTTTT.

The V and J genes are TRBV3-1 (or the pseudogene TRBV3-2) and TRBJ2-2, with TRBD2 matching over 7 bases. Looked up from germline, CDR1 is LGHDT and CDR2 is YNNKEL (reference sequence). J gave up 4 bases and V 5 bases, and 4 bases lay outside the gene matches. This CDR3 region has 14 residues. CDR3 coding DNA: TGTGCCAGCAGCGTGGGGGGGTCCACCGGGGAGCTGTTTTTT. Encoded protein: CASSVGGSTGELFF.

J is TRBJ2-3 and V is TRBV5-4, with TRBD2 identical over 7 bases. The germline V gene encodes CDR1 SGHNT and CDR2 YYREEE (reference sequence). The CDR3 runs to 17 residues. After removal of 0 bases from V and 2 bases from J, the junction contained 9 bases not matched to a gene. This CDR3 reads CASSLAGSGASTDTQYF. The CDR3 DNA is TGTGCCAGCAGCTTGGCAGGAAGCGGGGCCTCCACAGATACGCAGTATTTT.

This rearrangement joins TRBV5-1 to TRBJ2-5; 8 bases agree with TRBD2. CDR1 and CDR2 from the germline V gene are SGHRS and YFSETQ. The CDR3 consists of 14 residues. V gave up 4 bases and J gave up 1 base; unmatched junction bases: 3. DNA for the CDR3: TGCGCCAGCAGCAACGGGGGGGCCCAAGAGACCCAGTACTTC. Its protein is CASSNGGAQETQYF.

This rearrangement joins TRBV7-3 to TRBJ2-7, with TRBD2 identical over 8 bases. Trimming cost V 2 bases and J 6 bases; bases outside gene matches: 0. CDR1 SGHTA and CDR2 FQGTGA come from the germline V gene. This CDR3 has 12 amino acids. The CDR3 DNA follows: TGTGCCAGCAGCTTAGCGGGGGGCGAGCAGTACTTC. This encodes CASSLAGGEQYF.

The table lists this clone with a count of one. The V gene is TRBV2, the J gene TRBJ1-2; D is undetermined. The CDR3 is 12 residues long. V lost 8 bases to trimming and J lost 3 bases, with 10 bases between them. Germline values: CDR1 SNHLY, CDR2 FYNNEI. The CDR3 sequence is CASGRTDYGYTF. CDR3 bases: TGTGCCAGCGGGAGGACGGACTATGGCTACACCTTC.

This chain connects TRBV5-6 to TRBJ2-7; 8 bases match TRBD1. Trimming cost V 0 bases and J 0 bases; bases outside gene matches: 5. Germline V gives CDR1 SGHDT, CDR2 YYEEEE. The CDR3 extends over 16 amino acids. Written as DNA, the CDR3 is TGTGCCAGCAGCTTGGCCGGCAGGGGGCCCTCCTACGAGCAGTACTTC. The encoded protein is CASSLAGRGPSYEQYF.

This CDR3 is CASSQEGVGGGAAEQFF. Here the CDR3 DNA reads TGTGCCAGCAGCCAGGAGGGTGTTGGCGGGGGGGCGGCTGAGCAGTTCTTC. This chain joins TRBV3-1 (or the pseudogene TRBV3-2) and TRBJ2-1; 9 bases map to TRBD2. The CDR3 has 17 residues. Germline values: CDR1 LGHDT, CDR2 YNNKEL (reference sequence). Trimming at V came to 3 bases and at J to 9 bases, leaving 15 bases not matched to a gene.

The chain couples TRBV7-9 to TRBJ2-5, with 8 bases fitting TRBD2. V gave up 1 base and J gave up 3 bases; unmatched junction bases: 4. Germline CDR1 and CDR2: SEHNR and FQNEAQ (reference sequence). The CDR3 sequence is 15 residues long. The CDR3 nucleotides read TGTGCCAGCAGCTTAGGGGTCGGGGGGGAAGAGACCCAGTACTTC. It codes for CASSLGVGGEETQYF.

V usage is TRBV5-1 and J usage is TRBJ2-5, with D perhaps matching TRBD1 (5 bases). Germline lookup yields CDR1 SGHRS and CDR2 YFSETQ. The length of the CDR3 is 14 residues. The V and J ends lost 4 bases and 4 bases respectively, with 14 bases between them. CDR3 sequence: CASSRGMGGETQYF. The CDR3 region has the DNA TGCGCCAGCAGCAGGGGAATGGGCGGAGAGACCCAGTACTTC.